This T cell receptor beta chain was sequenced for a study of shared clonotypes between healthy human individuals. With respect to this clone: Its antigen is unknown.

Study findings and constraints: Sharing across a few donors was seen in around 5% of naive CD4 clonotypes.

The repertoire was sequenced with immunoSEQ multiplex PCR; TCRdb's copy has only in-frame clones and lacks some. The table records around 1.9 million clones, 93% of them present only once. Selected positively for CCR7 and CD45RO-negative, naive CD8 cells excluded terminally differentiated effector memory CD45RA+ cells. Trimming took off 4 bases at V and 2 bases at J, with 12 bases between the two ends. The CDR3 consists of 14 residues. Germline assignment: CDR1 MNHNS and CDR2 SASEGT. Sequencing was performed on naive CD8+ T cells from PBMCs. The sequence was collected from a young man in good health. Some clones in this sample may be carry-over from other donors' samples. The chain combines TRBV6-1 with TRBJ2-7; D ambiguous. The CDR3 is CASSGGRTTYEQYF. Here the CDR3 DNA reads TGTGCCAGCAGTGGCGGCCGAACCACCTACGAGCAGTACTTC.